The clone carrying this T cell receptor (beta chain) was seen a few times. No antigen is known for it. Each CDR3 protein gets one entry after TCRdb re-called the RT-PCR reads with MiXCR. The repertoire includes 450,000 to 500,000 distinct CDR3 sequences, roughly 11% of them detected once, and about an eighth sits in the top ten. The V gene lost 8 bases and the J gene lost 4 bases, with 17 bases spanning the gap. This CDR3 is 14 amino acids long. Germline loops: CDR1 LGHNA, CDR2 YSLEER. These data are taken from a study of response to subunit inactivated influenza vaccine. General study points: The authors proposed limited new T cell recruitment per seasonal influenza vaccination.

This clonotype was sampled from a man aged 50 to 60 who received an inactivated influenza vaccine. Sequencing was performed on PBMCs from blood, taken 35 to 45 days after vaccination. The chain has TRBV4-3 and TRBJ1-1, with D possibly TRBD1 on 5 matching bases. The DNA for the CDR3 is TGCGCCAGCTCTCAATTCACGGGGGGCACTGAAGCTTTCTTT. Its protein is CASSQFTGGTEAFF.